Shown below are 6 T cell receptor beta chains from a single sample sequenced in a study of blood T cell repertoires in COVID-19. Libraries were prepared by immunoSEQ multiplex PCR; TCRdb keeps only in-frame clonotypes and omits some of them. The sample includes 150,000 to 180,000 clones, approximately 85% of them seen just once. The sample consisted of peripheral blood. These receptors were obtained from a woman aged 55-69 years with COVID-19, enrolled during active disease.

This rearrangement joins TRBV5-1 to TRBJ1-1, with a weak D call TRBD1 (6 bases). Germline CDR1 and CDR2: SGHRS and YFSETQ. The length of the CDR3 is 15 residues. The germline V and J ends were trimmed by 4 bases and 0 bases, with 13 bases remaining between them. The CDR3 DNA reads TGCGCCAGCAGCCCGGGGGGGGCCCTGAACACTGAAGCTTTCTTT. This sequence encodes CASSPGGALNTEAFF.

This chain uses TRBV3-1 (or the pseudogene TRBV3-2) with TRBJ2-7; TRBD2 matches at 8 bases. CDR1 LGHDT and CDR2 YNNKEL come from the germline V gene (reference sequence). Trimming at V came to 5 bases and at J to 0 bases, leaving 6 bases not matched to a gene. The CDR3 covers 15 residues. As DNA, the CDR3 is TGTGCCAGCAGCGGATCGGGGGGGGGCTCCTACGAGCAGTACTTC. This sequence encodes CASSGSGGGSYEQYF.

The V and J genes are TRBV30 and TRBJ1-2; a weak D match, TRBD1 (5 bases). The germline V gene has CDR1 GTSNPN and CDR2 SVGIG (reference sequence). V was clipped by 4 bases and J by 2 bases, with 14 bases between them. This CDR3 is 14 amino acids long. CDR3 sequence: CAWKTAGDNYGYTF. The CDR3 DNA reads TGTGCCTGGAAGACGGCGGGGGACAACTATGGCTACACCTTC. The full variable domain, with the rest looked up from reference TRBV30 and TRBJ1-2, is SQTIHQWPATLVQPVGSPLSLECTVEGTSNPNLYWYRQAAGRGLQLLFYSVGIGQISSEVPQNLSASRPQDRQFILSSKKLLLSDSGFYLCAWKTAGDNYGYTFGSGTRLTVV.

This CDR3 is CASKPGQGGYGYTF. In DNA form, the CDR3 reads TGTGCCAGCAAACCCGGACAAGGGGGCTATGGCTACACCTTC. This chain links TRBV6-4 with TRBJ1-2; the D gene is possibly TRBD1 (6 bases). V gave up 7 bases and J gave up 4 bases, with 16 bases separating them. This CDR3 contains 14 residues. Per the germline V gene, CDR1 is MRHNA and CDR2 is SNTAGT.

Written as DNA, the CDR3 is TGTGCCAGCAGCTTGCCGAGCCAAAGCTCCTACGAGCAGTACGTC. This codes for CASSLPSQSSYEQYV. The chain couples TRBV5-6 to TRBJ2-7; D remains unclear. Per germline, CDR1 SGHDT and CDR2 YYEEEE. V was clipped by 1 base and J by 0 bases, with 11 bases between them. The CDR3 is made up of 15 amino acids.

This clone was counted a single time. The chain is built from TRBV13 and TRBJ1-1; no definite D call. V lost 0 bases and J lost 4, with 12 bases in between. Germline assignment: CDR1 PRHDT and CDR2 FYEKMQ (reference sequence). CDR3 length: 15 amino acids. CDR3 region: CASSLGRRAGTEAFF. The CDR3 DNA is TGTGCCAGCAGCTTAGGCCGTAGGGCGGGCACTGAAGCTTTCTTT.